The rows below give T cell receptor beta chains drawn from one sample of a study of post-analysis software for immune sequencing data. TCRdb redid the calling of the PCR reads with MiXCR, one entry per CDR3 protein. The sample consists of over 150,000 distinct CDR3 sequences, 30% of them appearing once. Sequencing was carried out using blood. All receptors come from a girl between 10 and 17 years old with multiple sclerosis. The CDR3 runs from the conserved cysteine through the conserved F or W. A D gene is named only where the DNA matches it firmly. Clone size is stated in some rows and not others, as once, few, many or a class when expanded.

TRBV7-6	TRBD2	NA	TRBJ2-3	TGTGCCAGCAGCGGCCTAGCGGAGCCCACAGATACGCAGTATTTT	CASSGLAEPTDTQYF
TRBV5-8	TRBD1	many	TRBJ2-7	TGTGCCAGCAGAGGTCGGAAGGGGGCTTACGAGCAGTACTTC	CASRGRKGAYEQYF
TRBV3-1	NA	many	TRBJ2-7	TGTGCCAGCAGCCAAGGACAGGCTACCTCCTACGAGCAGTACTTC	CASSQGQATSYEQYF
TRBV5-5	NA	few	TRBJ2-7	TGTGCCAGCAGCTTCTTTAGGATGGCTGGCGGGGGCAACGAGCAGTACTTC	CASSFFRMAGGGNEQYF
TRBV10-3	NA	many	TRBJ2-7	TGTGCCATCAGTGTCCGGGGTTCCTACGAGCAGTACTTC	CAISVRGSYEQYF
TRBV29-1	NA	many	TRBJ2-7	TGCAGCGTCGGGACGGACGGCTACGAGCAGTACTTC	CSVGTDGYEQYF
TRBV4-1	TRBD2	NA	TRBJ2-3	TGCGCCAGCAGCCAAGGGGGAGCGGGATTCGCAGATACGCAGTATTTT	CASSQGGAGFADTQYF
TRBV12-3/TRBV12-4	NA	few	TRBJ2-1	TGTGCCAGCAGTCCCTTATCGGCTGGCGAGCAGTTCTTC	CASSPLSAGEQFF
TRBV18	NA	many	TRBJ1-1	TGTGCCAGCTCCCCAGTGCCGGGGGGCTCCGAAGCTTTCTTT	CASSPVPGGSEAFF
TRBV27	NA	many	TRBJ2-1	TGTGCCGTGGAGGGGCCTTCCTACAATGAGCAGTTCTTC	CAVEGPSYNEQFF
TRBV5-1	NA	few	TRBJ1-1	TGCGCCAGCAGCTGGGTCCAGGGGAACACTGAAGCTTTCTTT	CASSWVQGNTEAFF
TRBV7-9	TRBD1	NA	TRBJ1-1	TGTGCCAGCAGTTGGGGACAGGGGGGTCCTGAAGCTTTCTTT	CASSWGQGGPEAFF
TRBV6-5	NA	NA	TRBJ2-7	TGTGCCAGCAGCCGACGATATGGGCCTGATGAGCAGTACTTC	CASSRRYGPDEQYF
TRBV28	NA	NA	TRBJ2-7	TGTGCCAGCAGTCCAACTAGCAGTGAGCAGTACTTC	CASSPTSSEQYF
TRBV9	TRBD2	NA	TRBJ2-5	TGTGCCAGCAGCGTAGATATGGGGACTAACCAAGAGACCCAGTACTTC	CASSVDMGTNQETQYF
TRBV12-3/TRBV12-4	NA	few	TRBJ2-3	TGTGCCAGCAGTTCCCCGGACCGTCAAGATACGCAGTATTTT	CASSSPDRQDTQYF
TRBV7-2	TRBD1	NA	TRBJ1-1	TGTGCCAGCAGCTTTACTCAGGGGGCGAACACTGAAGCTTTCTTT	CASSFTQGANTEAFF
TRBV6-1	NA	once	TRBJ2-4	TGTGCCAGCAGTCCGGGAGCCGAAAACATTCAGTACTTC	CASSPGAENIQYF
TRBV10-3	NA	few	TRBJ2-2	TGTGCCATCAGTGAGCGGGGGCCGCCCACCGGGGAGCTGTTTTTT	CAISERGPPTGELFF
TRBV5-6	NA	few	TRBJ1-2	TGTGCCAGCAGCTTGGAGTTTGAGGGGCCGGCGTTCGGCTACACCTTC	CASSLEFEGPAFGYTF
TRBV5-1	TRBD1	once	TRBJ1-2	TGCGCCAGCAGCTTCGGTGACCAGGGGGGGTACTATGGCTACACCTTC	CASSFGDQGGYYGYTF
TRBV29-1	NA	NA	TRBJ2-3	TGCAGCGTTGGAGCCGGGGCTAGCGGCACAGATACGCAGTATTTT	CSVGAGASGTDTQYF